These T cell receptor beta chains were read from a single sample in a study of OX40 agonist ivuxolimab in advanced cancers. TCRdb's copy holds only in-frame clones and misses some; the assay was immunoSEQ multiplex PCR. The sample lists under 80,000 clones, over 80% occurring once. Specimen: CD4+ or CD8+ T cells sorted from blood, collected in a trial of the OX40 agonist ivuxolimab. These receptors all come from an adult with an advanced solid tumor such as melanoma, head and neck, liver or kidney cancer. The CDR3 runs from the conserved cysteine through the conserved F or W.

V gene: TRBV6-1; CDR3 protein: CASSGGRLSGVSPNEQFF
V gene: TRBV28; CDR3 protein: CASSISRSIPLAFF
V gene: TRBV9; CDR3 protein: CASSVVAGDGTDTQYF
V gene: TRBV6-5; CDR3 protein: CASSLGTASNQPQHF
V gene: TRBV30; CDR3 protein: CAWNRDRGSNEQFF
V gene: TRBV6-5; CDR3 protein: CASSPASGSSYEQYF
V gene: TRBV5-1; CDR3 protein: CASSLMTGGDTGELFF
V gene: TRBV5-1; CDR3 protein: CASSTAGGEETQYF
V gene: TRBV7-2; CDR3 protein: CASSLATGEPYEQYF
V gene: TRBV4-2; CDR3 protein: CASSQVGPPGTGNSPLHF
V gene: TRBV4-1; CDR3 protein: CASSQGTSGTGELFF
V gene: TRBV6-4; CDR3 protein: CASTRDRGSQPQHF
V gene: TRBV30; CDR3 protein: CAWSGLAGIYNEQFF
V gene: TRBV6-5; CDR3 protein: CASSYTAGANTDTQYF
V gene: TRBV29-1; CDR3 protein: CSVATPGLAGNEQFF
V gene: TRBV25-1; CDR3 protein: CASSFFEVAGDEQFF